These 14 T cell receptor beta chains were sequenced from one sample in a study of T-cell reconstitution after alpha-beta-depleted transplantation in children. Unique molecular identifiers tagged the TCRbeta library. A single record per CDR3 protein comes from TCRdb applying MiXCR to the PCR reads. The sample records some 150,000 distinct CDR3 sequences, about 8.8% being singletons. This material consisted of PBMCs, mostly from graft donor cells, taken 180 days after TCRalphabeta/CD19-depleted stem cell transplant. The receptors here all came from a female patient aged 2 to 10 who had a stem cell transplant for congenital amegakaryocytic thrombocytopenia, so the T cells may come from the graft donor.

Ten or more counts support this clonotype. This chain links TRBV6-5 with TRBJ1-2; D is possibly TRBD1 (5 bases). V lost 4 bases to trimming and J lost 0 bases, with 9 bases between them. Looked up from germline, CDR1 is MNHEY and CDR2 is SVGAGI. The CDR3 runs 14 residues. The CDR3, as DNA: TGTGCCAGCAGTTCCCTGACAGCTAACTATGGCTACACCTTC. This codes for CASSSLTANYGYTF.

This clonotype has only a few counts. This chain links TRBV4-1 with TRBJ2-7, with D perhaps TRBD1 (5 bases). V lost 0 bases, J lost 0 bases, and 12 bases lay in between. Germline CDR1 is MGHRA and CDR2 is YSYEKL. This CDR3 is 16 amino acids long. CDR3 sequence reads: CASSQDRMGLSYEQYF. For the CDR3, the DNA is TGCGCCAGCAGCCAAGACAGGATGGGGCTCTCCTACGAGCAGTACTTC.

Concerning this clonotype itself: A junction boundary mismatches the germline segment, possibly from a read error. The rearrangement joins TRBV12-3 or TRBV12-4 to TRBJ2-7; 16 bases line up with TRBD2. CDR3 length equals 18 residues. This CDR3 is CASSPGTSGGAYSSEQYF. The CDR3 DNA is TGTGCCAGCAGTCCCGGGACTAGCGGGGGGGCCTACTCCTCCGAGCAGTACTTC.

There are a few counts of this clonotype. The rearrangement joins TRBV2 to TRBJ2-3; 10 positions agree with TRBD2. There are 16 residues in the CDR3. CDR1 is SNHLY and CDR2 is FYNNEI in the germline V gene. With V trimmed by 5 bases and J by 0 bases, 5 bases remained unmatched. The CDR3 bases are TGTGCCAGCAGTCGGACTAGCGGAGGGAGCACAGATACGCAGTATTTT. Residues: CASSRTSGGSTDTQYF. Complete variable domain (other parts from reference TRBV2 and TRBJ2-3): EPEVTQTPSHQVTQMGQEVILRCVPISNHLYFYWYRQILGQKVEFLVSFYNNEISEKSEIFDDQFSVERPDGSNFTLKIRSTKLEDSAMYFCASSRTSGGSTDTQYFGPGTRLTVL.

This clonotype appeared many times. The V and J genes are TRBV28 and TRBJ1-1; tentatively, D is TRBD1 (6 bases). Trimming left V 6 bases short and J 10 bases short, with 18 bases between. Germline-derived CDR1 and CDR2 are MDHEN and SYDVKM. The CDR3 is made up of 13 amino acids. The CDR3 loop reads CASSPYVGGRAFF. Written as DNA, the CDR3 is TGTGCCAGCAGCCCATATGTCGGGGGGCGAGCTTTCTTT. The full variable domain, with the rest looked up from reference TRBV28 and TRBJ1-1, is DVKVTQSSRYLVKRTGEKVFLECVQDMDHENMFWYRQDPGLGLRLIYFSYDVKMKEKGDIPEGYSVSREKKERFSLILESASTNQTSMYLCASSPYVGGRAFFGQGTRLTVV.

This clonotype was detected many times. The rearrangement links TRBV7-2 to TRBJ2-2, with unresolved D. Germline V gives CDR1 SGHTA, CDR2 FQGNSA. The V end lost 2 bases, the J end lost 4 bases, and 14 bases lay between the germline ends. The CDR3 runs to 16 residues. The chain's CDR3 is CASSLPTYWPTGELFF. As DNA, the CDR3 is TGTGCCAGCAGCTTACCTACTTACTGGCCCACCGGGGAGCTGTTTTTT. The full variable domain, in which reference TRBV7-2 and TRBJ2-2 provide the parts outside the CDR3, is GAGVSQSPSNKVTEKGKDVELRCDPISGHTALYWYRQSLGQGLEFLIYFQGNSAPDKSGLPSDRFSAERTGGSVSTLTIQRTQQEDSAVYLCASSLPTYWPTGELFFGEGSRLTVL.

This clonotype was detected only a few times. The chain uses TRBV27 and TRBJ1-1, with a tentative D call TRBD1 (6 bases). Germline V gene lookup returns CDR1 MNHEY and CDR2 SMNVEV (reference sequence). V shed 6 bases and J shed 0 bases, with 20 bases lying between them. CDR3 size: 17 residues. CDR3 in amino acids: CASSRIGGGALNTEAFF. The DNA for the CDR3 is TGTGCCAGCAGCCGAATAGGGGGGGGTGCCTTGAACACTGAAGCTTTCTTT.

The sample holds a few counts of this clonotype. J is TRBJ1-3 and V is TRBV20-1; D is perhaps TRBD1 (5 bases). The V gene's germline CDR1 is DFQATT and CDR2 SNEGSKA (reference sequence). Trimming took 0 bases from V and 0 from J, leaving 18 bases between them. This CDR3 has 18 amino acids. The DNA for the CDR3 is TGCAGTGCTAGAGATTTTCGCTTGGACACGCGCTCTGGAAACACCATATATTTT. This codes for CSARDFRLDTRSGNTIYF.

The table lists this clonotype with many counts. The rearrangement uses TRBV12-3 or TRBV12-4 and TRBJ2-5; the D is unclear. CDR3 length: 14 residues. V was pared by 3 bases and J by 1 base, with 9 bases between. CDR3 bases: TGTGCCAGCAGTTTCTATCGCCTCCAAGAGACCCAGTACTTC. Its translation: CASSFYRLQETQYF.

V is TRBV5-4 and J is TRBJ2-2; D uncertain. The CDR3 totals 15 residues. Germline loops: CDR1 SGHNT, CDR2 YYREEE (reference sequence). Trimming pared 1 base from V and 0 bases from J, leaving 7 bases between. CDR3 bases: TGTGCCAGCAGCTTGAGGCGGACGAACACCGGGGAGCTGTTTTTT. Amino acid sequence: CASSLRRTNTGELFF. Combining the CDR3 with reference TRBV5-4 and TRBJ2-2 gives the whole variable domain ETGVTQSPTHLIKTRGQQVTLRCSSQSGHNTVSWYQQALGQGPQFIFQYYREEENGRGNFPPRFSGLQFPNYSSELNVNALELDDSALYLCASSLRRTNTGELFFGEGSRLTVL.

This clonotype was counted many times. J is TRBJ2-7 and V is TRBV20-1; 7 bases are shared with TRBD2. There are 16 residues in the CDR3. V lost 0 bases to trimming and J lost 3 bases; unmatched junction nucleotides: 11. Per the germline V gene, CDR1 is DFQATT and CDR2 is SNEGSKA (reference sequence). The CDR3 sequence: CSARDVAPSGNYEQYF. The CDR3 DNA reads TGCAGTGCTAGAGATGTCGCCCCTAGCGGAAACTACGAGCAGTACTTC.

This clonotype was counted a few times. The chain combines TRBV27 with TRBJ2-5, with TRBD1 as a possible D gene (6 bases). V was trimmed by 5 bases and J by 4 bases, leaving 11 bases between them. Germline CDR1 is MNHEY and CDR2 is SMNVEV (reference sequence). The CDR3 length is 13 residues. The CDR3 protein is CASSVTGRETQYF. The CDR3 region has the DNA TGTGCCAGCAGTGTTACAGGGAGAGAGACCCAGTACTTC.

This clonotype was observed at least ten times. The chain employs TRBV3-1 and TRBJ2-1, with 9 bases lining up with TRBD1. The V segment lost 3 bases and the J segment 4 bases; nucleotides outside the gene matches: 4. This CDR3 is built from 15 residues. Germline CDR1 reads LGHDT; CDR2 reads YNNKEL (reference sequence). CDR3 loop: CASSHPTGGYNEQFF. CDR3 nucleotides: TGTGCCAGCAGCCACCCGACAGGGGGTTACAATGAGCAGTTCTTC.

With regard to this clonotype: Germline is not matched at one junction end, which may reflect a read error. This chain connects TRBV19 to TRBJ2-7, with D maybe TRBD2 (5 bases). The CDR3 length is 14 residues. In germline, CDR1 is LNHDA, CDR2 SQIVND (reference sequence). The CDR3 DNA reads as TGTGCCGGTAGTATACGAGCGGACTCCTACGAGCAGTACTTC. As protein: CAGSIRADSYEQYF.